This T cell receptor beta chain was identified in a study of blood T cell repertoires in COVID-19. Study summary: Acute-phase and convalescent COVID-19 samples originated in the United States, Italy and Spain. The cDNA or gDNA used as material had been derived from T cells, B-cell-depleted T cells, or PBMCs.

Participants were placed into cohorts based on the clinical history they reported. The J segment lost 4 bases and the V segment lost 12 bases, leaving 10 bases of the junction unmatched. The germline CDR1 and CDR2 sequences are KGHDR and SFDVKD. CDR3 length equals 14 residues. TCRdb keeps only in-frame clones here, not all; method: immunoSEQ multiplex PCR. The data show approximately 210,000 clones, 75% to 85% seen once. V is TRBV24-1 and J is TRBJ2-3; 9 positions match TRBD2. Material: PBMCs or T cells enriched from blood (not recorded which). This TCR derives from a man younger than 40 with acute COVID-19. The CDR3, as DNA: TGTGCCTCCCAGGGCGGGGGGGAGGCAGATACGCAGTATTTT. Translation: CASQGGGEADTQYF.